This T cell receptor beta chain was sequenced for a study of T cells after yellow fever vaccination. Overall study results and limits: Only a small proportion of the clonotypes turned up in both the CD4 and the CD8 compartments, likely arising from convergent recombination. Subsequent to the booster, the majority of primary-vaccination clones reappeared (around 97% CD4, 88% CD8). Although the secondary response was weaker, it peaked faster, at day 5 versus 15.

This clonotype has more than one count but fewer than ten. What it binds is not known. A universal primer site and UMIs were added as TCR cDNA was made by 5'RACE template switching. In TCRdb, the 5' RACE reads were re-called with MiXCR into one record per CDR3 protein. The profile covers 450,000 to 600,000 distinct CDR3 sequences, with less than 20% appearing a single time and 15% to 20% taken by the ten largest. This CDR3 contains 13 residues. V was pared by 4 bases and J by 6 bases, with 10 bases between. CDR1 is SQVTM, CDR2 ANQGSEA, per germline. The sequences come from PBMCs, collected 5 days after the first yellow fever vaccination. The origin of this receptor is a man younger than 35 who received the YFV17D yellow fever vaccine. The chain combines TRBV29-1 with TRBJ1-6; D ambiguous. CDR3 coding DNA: TGCAGCGTTGGTACTGGGCCTAATTCACCCCTCCACTTT. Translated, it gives CSVGTGPNSPLHF.